The clone carrying this TCR beta chain was recorded only once. Germline values: CDR1 SGDLS, CDR2 YYNGEE. Losses at the gene ends were 3 bases for V and 5 bases for J; bases not matched to a gene: 8. CDR3 length: 16 amino acids. Data came from immunoSEQ multiplex PCR; TCRdb stores just in-frame clones and leaves some out. The sample comprises roughly 110,000 clones, 65% to 75% of which are singletons, and about 1% rests with the top ten. The data belong to a study of blood T cell repertoires in COVID-19. The source of this sequence is a human donor with acute or convalescent COVID-19. The donor label of this sample is uncertain. The specimen was peripheral blood. The chain links TRBV9 to TRBJ2-4; TRBD1 agrees at 10 bases. Here the CDR3 reads CASSADLGTGENIQYF. CDR3 sequence (DNA): TGTGCCAGCAGCGCGGATCTAGGGACAGGGGAAAACATTCAGTACTTC.